One sample yielded the 14 T cell receptor beta chains listed below, sequenced in a study of T cells after yellow fever vaccination. MiXCR, run by TCRdb on the 5' RACE reads, gives a single entry per CDR3 protein. The sample contains about 320,000 distinct CDR3 sequences, roughly 6.8% of which appear only once. The sample here was PBMCs, taken about 41 days after the first yellow fever vaccination. These TCRs come from a man aged 18 to 30 who received the YFV17D yellow fever vaccine.

Notes on this clonotype: The junction departs from germline at one end; a sequencing error may be responsible. J is TRBJ1-5 and V is TRBV12-3 or TRBV12-4; D unresolved. The CDR3 is 14 residues long. The CDR3 is CGSSQTFGNQPQHF. In DNA form, the CDR3 reads TGTGGCAGCAGTCAAACTTTCGGCAATCAGCCCCAGCATTTT.

This clonotype was observed a handful of times. The chain has TRBV7-8 and TRBJ2-1; TRBD2 agrees at 12 bases. The V segment lost 5 bases and the J segment 3 bases; nucleotides outside the gene matches: 5. The CDR3 totals 16 residues. Germline CDR1 reads SGHVS; CDR2 reads FQNEAQ. CDR3 DNA sequence: TGTGCCAGCAGCCCGCGGACTAGCGGGGACTACAATGAGCAGTTCTTC. Its translation: CASSPRTSGDYNEQFF. The full variable domain, in which reference TRBV7-8 and TRBJ2-1 provide the parts outside the CDR3, is GAGVSQSPRYKVAKRGQDVALRCDPISGHVSLFWYQQALGQGPEFLTYFQNEAQLDKSGLPSDRFFAERPEGSVSTLKIQRTQQEDSAVYLCASSPRTSGDYNEQFFGPGTRLTVL.

A few counts support this clonotype. The CDR3: CASSHGTGTSGANVLTF. CDR3 coding DNA: TGTGCCAGCAGTCACGGGACAGGGACCTCTGGGGCCAACGTCCTGACTTTC. The J gene is TRBJ2-6, the V gene TRBV6-5, with TRBD1 identical over 9 bases. The J segment lost 0 bases and the V segment lost 5 bases, leaving 5 bases of the junction unmatched. Germline CDR1 reads MNHEY; CDR2 reads SVGAGI. This CDR3 has 17 amino acids.

The chain's CDR3 is CASSQGEQYV. CDR3 bases: TGCGCCAGCAGTCAGGGCGAGCAGTACGTC. The chain employs TRBV23-1 and TRBJ2-7; D unclear. TRBV23-1 is an open reading frame whose function is uncertain. CDR3 size: 10 residues. V shed 3 bases and J shed 6 bases, with 3 bases lying between them.

The table lists this clonotype with a few counts. The chain has TRBV2 and TRBJ1-2, with 7 bases aligning to TRBD1. The V and J ends lost 5 bases and 2 bases, in that order; junction bases with no gene match: 11. The CDR3 consists of 16 residues. Germline V gene lookup returns CDR1 SNHLY and CDR2 FYNNEI. The CDR3 coding sequence is TGTGCCAGCAGTAAAACACTAGACAGGGCCAACTATGGCTACACCTTC. As protein: CASSKTLDRANYGYTF.

In this sample, this clonotype turned up a few times. The genes are TRBV2 and TRBJ1-4; maybe TRBD1 (6 bases). This CDR3 region has 13 residues. The V gene lost 4 bases and the J gene lost 8 bases, with 11 bases spanning the gap. Germline CDR1 SNHLY, CDR2 FYNNEI. The DNA for the CDR3 is TGTGCCAGCAGTGGAGAGGGGGGCGAAAAACTGTTTTTT. This translates into CASSGEGGEKLFF.

This clonotype was observed a handful of times. The rearrangement uses TRBV5-4 and TRBJ2-6, with 7 bases matching TRBD1. CDR3 length: 17 amino acids. The V gene end was trimmed by 0 bases and the J gene end by 2 bases; junction bases not matched to a gene: 5. CDR1 is SGHNT and CDR2 is YYREEE in the germline V gene (reference sequence). The CDR3 here is CASSLGLQGPGANVLTF. DNA of the CDR3: TGTGCCAGCAGCTTGGGCCTACAGGGGCCTGGGGCCAACGTCCTGACTTTC.

This clonotype was observed a few times. The chain combines TRBV19 with TRBJ2-1; 12 positions match TRBD2. The trim removed 6 bases at V and 6 bases at J, leaving 6 bases unmatched. Germline V gene lookup returns CDR1 LNHDA and CDR2 SQIVND (reference sequence). This CDR3 is built from 15 residues. The CDR3 DNA reads TGTGCCAGTAGGAGGGGACTAGCGGGTTTCAATGAGCAGTTCTTC. This translates into CASRRGLAGFNEQFF.

Many counts were recorded for this clonotype. The rearrangement joins TRBV3-1 to TRBJ2-5; the D is unclear. The CDR3 spans 12 residues. Germline-derived CDR1 and CDR2 are LGHDT and YNNKEL (reference sequence). The ends were cut back, 4 bases at V and 0 bases at J, with 3 bases in the middle. The CDR3 here is CASSPHQETQYF. CDR3 DNA sequence: TGTGCCAGCAGCCCCCACCAAGAGACCCAGTACTTC.

The table lists this clonotype with a few counts. The chain recombines TRBV6-1 with TRBJ2-7; 11 positions match TRBD1. V gave up 5 bases and J gave up 2 bases; unmatched junction bases: 2. CDR3 length: 14 residues. CDR1 and CDR2 from the germline V gene are MNHNS and SASEGT. The CDR3 protein is CASSRDRGAYEQYV. The CDR3 DNA reads as TGTGCCAGCAGTAGGGACAGGGGGGCCTACGAGCAGTACGTC.

In its sample, this clonotype was seen many times. The chain combines TRBV20-1 with TRBJ1-4; D gene unclear. Trimming cost V 3 bases and J 3 bases, with 11 bases left between them. Germline CDR1 is DFQATT and CDR2 is SNEGSKA (reference sequence). The CDR3 has 14 amino acids. The CDR3 bases are TGCAGTGCTAGTCGGCAGCTAGCTAATGAAAAACTGTTTTTT. It translates to CSASRQLANEKLFF.

The sample holds a few counts of this clonotype. This sequence joins TRBV7-9 and TRBJ2-1; D gene ambiguous. Trimming pared 5 bases from V and 9 bases from J, leaving 11 bases between. The CDR3 covers 12 residues. Germline CDR1 SEHNR, CDR2 FQNEAQ (reference sequence). The CDR3: CASSLYPGEQFF. Written as DNA, the CDR3 is TGTGCCAGCAGCCTCTACCCGGGTGAGCAGTTCTTC.

The sample holds many counts of this clonotype. This chain links TRBV5-6 with TRBJ2-5; TRBD2 aligns across 9 bases. Losses at the gene ends were 2 bases for V and 0 bases for J; bases not matched to a gene: 5. CDR1 and CDR2 from the germline V gene are SGHDT and YYEEEE. CDR3 length equals 16 residues. CDR3: CASSFGLASYQETQYF. The CDR3 region has the DNA TGTGCCAGCAGCTTCGGACTAGCGAGCTACCAAGAGACCCAGTACTTC. Supplemented by reference TRBV5-6 and TRBJ2-5, the full variable domain reads DAGVTQSPTHLIKTRGQQVTLRCSPKSGHDTVSWYQQALGQGPQFIFQYYEEEERQRGNFPDRFSGHQFPNYSSELNVNALLLGDSALYLCASSFGLASYQETQYFGPGTRLLVL.

The V call is TRBV7-9, the J call TRBJ2-5, with TRBD2 matching 9 bases. The germline gives CDR1 SEHNR, CDR2 FQNEAQ (reference sequence). V shed 2 bases, J shed 1 base, and the junction held 2 bases outside the gene matches. CDR3 length equals 15 residues. The CDR3 region is CASSLQRGAQETQYF. CDR3 sequence (DNA): TGTGCCAGCAGCTTACAGCGGGGGGCCCAAGAGACCCAGTACTTC.